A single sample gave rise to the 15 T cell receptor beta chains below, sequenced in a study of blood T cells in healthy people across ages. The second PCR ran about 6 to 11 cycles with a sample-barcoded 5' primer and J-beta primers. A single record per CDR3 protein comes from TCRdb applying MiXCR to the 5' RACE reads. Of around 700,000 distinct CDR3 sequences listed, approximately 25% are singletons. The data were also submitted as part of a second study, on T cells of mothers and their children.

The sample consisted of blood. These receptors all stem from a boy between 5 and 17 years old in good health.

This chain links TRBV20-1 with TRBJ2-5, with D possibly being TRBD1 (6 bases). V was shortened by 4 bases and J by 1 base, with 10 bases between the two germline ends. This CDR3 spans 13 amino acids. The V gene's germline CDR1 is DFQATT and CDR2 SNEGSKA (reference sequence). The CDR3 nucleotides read TGCAGTGCTACAGGGGCGGCCCAAGAGACCCAGTACTTC. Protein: CSATGAAQETQYF.

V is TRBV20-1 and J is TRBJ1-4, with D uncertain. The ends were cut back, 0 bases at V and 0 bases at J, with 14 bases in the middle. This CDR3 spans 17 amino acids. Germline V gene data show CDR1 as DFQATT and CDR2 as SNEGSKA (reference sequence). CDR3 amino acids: CSARDPAAATTNEKLFF. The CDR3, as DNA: TGCAGTGCTAGAGATCCGGCGGCAGCTACAACTAATGAAAAACTGTTTTTT.

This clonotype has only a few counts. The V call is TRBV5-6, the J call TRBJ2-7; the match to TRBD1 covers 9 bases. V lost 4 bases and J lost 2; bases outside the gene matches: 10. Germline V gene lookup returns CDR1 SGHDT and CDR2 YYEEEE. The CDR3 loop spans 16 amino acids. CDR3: CASSMLQGANPYEQYF. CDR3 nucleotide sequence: TGTGCCAGCAGCATGTTACAGGGGGCGAACCCCTACGAGCAGTACTTC.

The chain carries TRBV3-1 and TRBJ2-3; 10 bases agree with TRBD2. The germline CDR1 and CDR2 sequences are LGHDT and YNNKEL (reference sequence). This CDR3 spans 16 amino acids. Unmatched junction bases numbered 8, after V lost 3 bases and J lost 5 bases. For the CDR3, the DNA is TGTGCCAGCAGCCAGAACCTAGCGGGGGCCGGAGATACGCAGTATTTT. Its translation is CASSQNLAGAGDTQYF.

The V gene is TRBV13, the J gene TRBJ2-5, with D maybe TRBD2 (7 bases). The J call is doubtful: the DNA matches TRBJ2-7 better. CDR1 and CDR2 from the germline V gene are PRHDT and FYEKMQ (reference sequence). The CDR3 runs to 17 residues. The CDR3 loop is CASSSKGGASPPYEQYF. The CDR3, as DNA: TGTGCCAGCAGCTCAAAGGGGGGGGCTAGCCCTCCCTACGAGCAGTACTTC.

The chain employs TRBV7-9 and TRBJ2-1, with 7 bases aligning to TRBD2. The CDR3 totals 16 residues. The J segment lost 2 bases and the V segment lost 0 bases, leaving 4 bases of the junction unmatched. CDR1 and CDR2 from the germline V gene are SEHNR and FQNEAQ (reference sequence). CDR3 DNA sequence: TGTGCCAGCAGCTTAGCTTTGCGGGAGCCCTACAATGAGCAGTTCTTC. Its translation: CASSLALREPYNEQFF.

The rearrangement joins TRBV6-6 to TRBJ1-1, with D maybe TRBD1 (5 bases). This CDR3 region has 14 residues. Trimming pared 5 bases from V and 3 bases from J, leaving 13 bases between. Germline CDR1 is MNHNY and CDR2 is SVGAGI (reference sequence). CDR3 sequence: CASSIRDSDTEAFF. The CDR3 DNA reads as TGTGCCAGCAGTATACGAGACAGTGACACTGAAGCTTTCTTT.

CDR3 residues: CASSQVGRGANSPLHF. The CDR3 DNA follows: TGTGCCAGCTCACAGGTGGGGAGAGGGGCTAATTCACCCCTCCACTTT. The V and J genes are TRBV18 and TRBJ1-6; TRBD1 is a possible D gene (5 bases). V lost 4 bases and J 6 bases, leaving 16 bases between the germline ends. The CDR3 length is 16 residues. The V gene's germline CDR1 is KGHSH and CDR2 LQKENI.

CDR3: CSNAGGEDTDTQYF. Written as DNA, the CDR3 is TGCAGCAACGCCGGGGGGGAAGACACAGATACGCAGTATTTT. V is TRBV29-1 and J is TRBJ2-3; TRBD2 aligns across 8 bases. The CDR3 covers 14 residues. Germline V lookup: CDR1 SQVTM, CDR2 ANQGSEA. V lost 8 bases, J lost 2 bases, and 9 bases stayed unmatched.

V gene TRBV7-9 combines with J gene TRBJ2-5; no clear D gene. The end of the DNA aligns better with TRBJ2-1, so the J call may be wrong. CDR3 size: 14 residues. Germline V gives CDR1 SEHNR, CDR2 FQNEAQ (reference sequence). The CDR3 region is CASSLGQAHNEQFF. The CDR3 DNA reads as TGTGCCAGCAGCTTAGGCCAGGCCCACAATGAGCAGTTCTTC.

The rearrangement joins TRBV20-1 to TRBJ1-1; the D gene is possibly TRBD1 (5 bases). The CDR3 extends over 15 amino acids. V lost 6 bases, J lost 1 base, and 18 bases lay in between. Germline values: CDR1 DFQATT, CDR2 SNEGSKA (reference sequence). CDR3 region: CSAMSPGGSNTEAFF. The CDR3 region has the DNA TGCAGTGCAATGAGCCCGGGGGGATCGAACACTGAAGCTTTCTTT.

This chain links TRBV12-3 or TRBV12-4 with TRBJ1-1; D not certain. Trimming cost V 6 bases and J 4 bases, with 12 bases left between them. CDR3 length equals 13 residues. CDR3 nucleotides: TGTGCCAGCAGCCCAGATTTTCGCACTGAAGCTTTCTTT. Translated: CASSPDFRTEAFF.

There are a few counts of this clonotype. The CDR3 coding sequence is TGCAGTGCCCGCCCCACGGGGGGAAGCGGCTACACCTTC. It codes for CSARPTGGSGYTF. The chain has TRBV20-1 and TRBJ1-2; possible D gene TRBD1, 5 bases. In germline, CDR1 is DFQATT, CDR2 SNEGSKA (reference sequence). The CDR3 spans 13 residues. Trimming stripped 6 bases from V and 8 bases from J, with 19 bases between.

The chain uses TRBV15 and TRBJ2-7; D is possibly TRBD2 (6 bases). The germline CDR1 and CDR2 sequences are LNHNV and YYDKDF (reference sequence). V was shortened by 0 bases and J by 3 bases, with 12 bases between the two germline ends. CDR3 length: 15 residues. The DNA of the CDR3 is TGTGCCACCAGCAGAGAATTCGGGGGAGGCTACGAGCAGTACTTC. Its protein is CATSREFGGGYEQYF.

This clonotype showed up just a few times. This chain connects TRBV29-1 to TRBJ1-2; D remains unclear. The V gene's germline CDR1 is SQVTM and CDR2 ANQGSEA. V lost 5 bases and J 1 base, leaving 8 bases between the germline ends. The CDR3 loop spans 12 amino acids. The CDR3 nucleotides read TGCAGCGTTCGTATGATTAACTATGGCTACACCTTC. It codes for CSVRMINYGYTF.